Detailed here is one TCR beta chain. The data belong to a study of blood T cell repertoires in COVID-19. Study-level information: The origin of the acute and convalescent COVID-19 samples was the United States, Italy and Spain.

Study processing details: How many nucleated cells were present was estimated from reference gene primer amplification. The table came from immunoSEQ multiplex PCR; TCRdb's copy has only in-frame clones and leaves some out. That table supplies the V and J calls and clone size; D and trimming were determined from the DNA. The data hold 98,000 or so clones, with about 88% observed a single time. Trimming took 8 bases from V and 0 from J, leaving 14 bases between them. CDR1 and CDR2 (germline): SEHNR, FQNEAQ (reference sequence). This CDR3 region has 16 residues. Sequencing was done on a sample of peripheral blood. This TCR was recovered from a human donor in a cohort sampled during active COVID-19. The chain uses TRBV7-9 and TRBJ1-6; maybe TRBD1 (6 bases). CDR3 in DNA: TGTGCCAGCCGACCGCAAGGGGGCTCCTATAATTCACCCCTCCACTTT. This codes for CASRPQGGSYNSPLHF.